Below are 11 T cell receptor beta chains sequenced from a single sample in a study of identical twins. TCRdb used MiXCR to reprocess the 5' RACE reads, holding one entry per CDR3 protein. The table has about 190,000 distinct CDR3 sequences, roughly 15% seen once. The data also belong to a second study, concerning T cells expressing NK-cell markers.

The sample was CD8+ T cells sorted from blood. The receptors here all came from a woman between 18 and 30 years old in good health.

The genes are TRBV7-9 and TRBJ1-1; 8 bases match TRBD1. The ends lost 3 bases at V and 0 bases at J; junction bases unmatched: 9. CDR3 length: 17 residues. The V gene's germline CDR1 is SEHNR and CDR2 FQNEAQ (reference sequence). For the CDR3, the DNA is TGTGCCAGCAGCTTCCCGCGACAGGGGCCGCTGAACACTGAAGCTTTCTTT. Encoded protein: CASSFPRQGPLNTEAFF.

There are a few counts of this clonotype. The chain links TRBV7-6 to TRBJ2-7; 9 nucleotides agree with TRBD1. The CDR3 is 14 amino acids. Germline assignment: CDR1 SGHVS and CDR2 FNYEAQ. The junction had 3 bases not matched to a gene; V was cut back by 1 base and J by 5 bases. DNA for the CDR3: TGTGCCAGCAGCTTAGGAGGGACAGGGCACGAGCAGTACTTC. Translating it yields CASSLGGTGHEQYF.

This clonotype was seen more than once but under ten times. This sequence joins TRBV27 and TRBJ1-2, with TRBD1 identical over 8 bases. Germline trimming cut 5 bases from V and 2 bases from J; bases unmatched to any gene: 4. Germline V gives CDR1 MNHEY, CDR2 SMNVEV (reference sequence). The CDR3 runs to 14 residues. CDR3 bases: TGTGCCAGCAGTCTGGACAGGGCCAACTATGGCTACACCTTC. Translation gives CASSLDRANYGYTF.

This clonotype was seen a handful of times. V usage is TRBV12-3 or TRBV12-4 and J usage is TRBJ1-2; 8 bases are shared with TRBD1. The CDR3 is 15 amino acids. The J segment lost 5 bases and the V segment lost 6 bases, leaving 11 bases of the junction unmatched. CDR3 sequence: CASRGDQGAAYGYTF. In DNA, the CDR3 is TGTGCCAGCAGGGGGGACCAGGGGGCCGCATATGGCTACACCTTC.

This clonotype was counted ten times or more. The chain employs TRBV20-1 and TRBJ2-7, with TRBD2 matching 7 bases. This CDR3 region has 13 residues. The V segment lost 6 bases and the J segment 7 bases; nucleotides outside the gene matches: 12. In germline, CDR1 is DFQATT, CDR2 SNEGSKA (reference sequence). The CDR3 DNA reads as TGCAGTGCCGCCACGGGACTATCGGGAGAGCAGTACTTC. Protein sequence: CSAATGLSGEQYF.

With respect to this clonotype: The junction shows a germline mismatch at one end, possibly a read error. This chain joins TRBV7-9 and TRBJ2-1; perhaps TRBD2 as D (5 bases). Germline V gene sequence: CDR1 SEHNR, CDR2 FQNEAQ (reference sequence). The CDR3 length is 15 residues. The CDR3 DNA follows: TGTGTCAGCAGCCAAAGCGGAAGCTCCTACAATGAGCAGTTCTTC. Protein product: CVSSQSGSSYNEQFF.

This clonotype has more than one count but fewer than ten. V gene TRBV11-2 combines with J gene TRBJ2-1; D remains ambiguous. Trimming stripped 3 bases from V and 6 bases from J, with 15 bases between. The CDR3 loop spans 15 amino acids. Germline V gives CDR1 SGHAT, CDR2 FQNNGV. CDR3 coding DNA: TGTGCCAGCAGCTTGGCCGCGCCAGGCCTCAATGAGCAGTTCTTC. Residues: CASSLAAPGLNEQFF.

The genes are TRBV12-3 or TRBV12-4 and TRBJ1-1; D remains unclear. This CDR3 region has 11 residues. Between the trimmed V and J ends, which lost 3 bases and 11 bases, there was a span of 10 bases. This CDR3 reads CASSLGSRAFF. Written as DNA, the CDR3 is TGTGCCAGCAGTTTGGGTAGTAGGGCTTTCTTT.

Note on this clonotype: A read error may produce the germline difference seen at one junction end. The chain has TRBV4-1 and TRBJ2-1; D is possibly TRBD1 or TRBD2 (5 bases each). This CDR3 has 13 amino acids. The V gene's germline CDR1 is MGHRA and CDR2 YSYEKL. CDR3 amino acids: CASSQEGTLFQIF. For the CDR3, the DNA is TGCGCCAGCAGCCAAGAAGGGACCCTATTTCAGATCTTC.

The gene calls are TRBV5-4 and TRBJ1-1, with D unclear. The CDR3 has 15 residues. Trimming shortened V by 2 bases and J by 1 base, and 12 bases separated the two germline ends. CDR1 SGHNT and CDR2 YYREEE come from the germline V gene (reference sequence). CDR3 region: CASSFMASANTEAFF. Written as DNA, the CDR3 is TGTGCCAGCAGCTTCATGGCCAGTGCGAACACTGAAGCTTTCTTT.

This clonotype has more than one count but fewer than ten. The chain employs TRBV7-6 and TRBJ1-1; D unresolved. CDR3 length equals 13 residues. Between the trimmed V and J ends, which lost 5 bases and 2 bases, there was a span of 9 bases. CDR1 is SGHVS and CDR2 is FNYEAQ in the germline V gene. CDR3 residues: CASSQAGNTEAFF. CDR3 nucleotides: TGTGCCAGCAGCCAAGCCGGAAACACTGAAGCTTTCTTT. Combining the CDR3 with reference TRBV7-6 and TRBJ1-1 gives the whole variable domain GAGVSQSPRYKVTKRGQDVALRCDPISGHVSLYWYRQALGQGPEFLTYFNYEAQQDKSGLPNDRFSAERPEGSISTLTIQRTEQRDSAMYRCASSQAGNTEAFFGQGTRLTVV.